This entry is about one T cell receptor (beta chain). Its antigen is not known. This entry belongs to a study of T cell responses to AZD1222 COVID-19 vaccine. General study findings and limits: Possibly, clonal diversity was underestimated; donors were largely white British and included more females. Researchers report vaccine-associated CD4 TCRs spanning spike, with dominance at 160-218 and 743-854.

Trimming removed 4 bases from V and 4 bases from J, with 10 bases in between. The length of the CDR3 is 13 residues. Sequenced by immunoSEQ multiplex PCR; TCRdb stores in-frame clones only, minus some. The table records some 170,000 clones, 90% of them present only once. The chain combines TRBV12-3 or TRBV12-4 with TRBJ1-2; D remains unclear. The TCR was taken from an adult who received the MenACWY meningococcal vaccine as a control. The sequencing used peripheral blood, collected 28 days after the second dose of the MenACWY control vaccine. CDR3 nucleotides: TGTGCCAGCAGTTCGGGAACAGTCTATGGCTACACCTTC. Its protein product is CASSSGTVYGYTF.